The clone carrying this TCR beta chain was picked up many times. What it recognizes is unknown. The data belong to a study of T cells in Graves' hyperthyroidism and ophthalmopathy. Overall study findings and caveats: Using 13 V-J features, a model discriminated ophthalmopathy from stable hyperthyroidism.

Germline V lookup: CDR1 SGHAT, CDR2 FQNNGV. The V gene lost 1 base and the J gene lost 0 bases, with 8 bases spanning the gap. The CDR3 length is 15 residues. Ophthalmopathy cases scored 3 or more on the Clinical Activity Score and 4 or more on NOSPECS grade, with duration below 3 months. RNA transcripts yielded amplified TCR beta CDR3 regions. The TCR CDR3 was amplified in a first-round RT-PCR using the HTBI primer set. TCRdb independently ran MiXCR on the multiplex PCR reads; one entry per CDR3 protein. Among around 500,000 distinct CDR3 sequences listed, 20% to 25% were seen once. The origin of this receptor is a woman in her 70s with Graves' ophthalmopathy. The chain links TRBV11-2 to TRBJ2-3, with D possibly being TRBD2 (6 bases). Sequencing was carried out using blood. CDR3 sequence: CASSLVRGSTDTQYF. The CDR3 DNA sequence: TGTGCCAGCAGCTTAGTCCGGGGGAGCACAGATACGCAGTATTTT.